The following is a TCR beta chain sequence with its context. V was pared by 4 bases and J by 7 bases, with 7 bases between. In germline, CDR1 is SNHLY, CDR2 FYNNEI. The CDR3 consists of 11 residues. Specified time point: newly diagnosed GD, antithyroid drugs for less than 3 months. RNA isolated from PBMCs was used to make the TCR library. HTBI primers from iRepertoire and Arm-PCR of CDR3 regions yielded the TCR beta libraries. TCRdb used MiXCR to reprocess the multiplex PCR reads, holding one entry per CDR3 protein. Of hundreds of thousands of distinct CDR3 sequences listed, about a sixth are singletons. The data originate from a study of regulatory T cells in long-lasting Graves disease. This sample was also put to use in a study of T cells in Graves' hyperthyroidism and ophthalmopathy. Per that paper: Orbital computed tomography and thyroid ultrasound, together with serum TRAb and thyroxine and clinical symptoms, were used for diagnoses.

This sample comprised peripheral blood mononuclear cells (PBMCs), obtained at new diagnosis, from a patient treated with antithyroid drugs. The source of this sequence is a woman in her 30s with Graves disease. The chain uses TRBV2 and TRBJ1-2; D uncertain. The CDR3 nucleotides are TGTGCCAGCAGTGCCTTCCCTGGCTACACCTTC. Its protein is CASSAFPGYTF.